This is a list of T cell receptor beta chains from one sample in a study of chemoradiotherapy in HPV16-positive cancers. Assay used: immunoSEQ multiplex PCR; TCRdb lists only in-frame clones, some missing. This repertoire shows around 30,000 clones, around 93% found once; its top ten account for roughly 21%. This specimen was blood, taken from a patient who underwent chemoradiotherapy. The receptors shown here come from a human donor with HPV-associated anogenital cancer. CDR3s include the opening cysteine and the closing phenylalanine or tryptophan. The D gene is left open where the match is weak. Clone size, where shown, is once, few, many, or a class for clones that have expanded.

-	TRBJ2-2	-	TRBV10-1	CASSRNTGELFF	TGCGCCAGCAGCAGAAACACCGGGGAGCTGTTTTTT
-	TRBJ2-7	TRBD1	TRBV2	CASSEGTGPPYEQYF	TGTGCCAGCAGCGAAGGGACAGGGCCCCCCTACGAGCAGTACTTC
-	TRBJ1-1	TRBD1	TRBV5-8	CASSPDRGPTEAFF	TGTGCCAGCAGCCCGGACAGGGGGCCCACTGAAGCTTTCTTT
-	TRBJ1-2	-	TRBV5-4	CASSLAGMKAGAHGYTF	TGTGCCAGCAGCTTGGCAGGTATGAAGGCAGGGGCGCATGGCTACACCTTC
-	TRBJ2-3	-	TRBV28	CASSLGPSGAVTDTQYF	TGTGCCAGCAGTTTGGGTCCATCAGGGGCCGTCACAGATACGCAGTATTTT
-	TRBJ2-1	-	TRBV30	CAWTEYNEQFF	TGTGCCTGGACTGAGTACAATGAGCAGTTCTTC
-	TRBJ2-3	-	TRBV28	CASSPPGAGTDTQYF	TGTGCCAGCAGCCCACCAGGGGCTGGCACAGATACGCAGTATTTT
few	TRBJ2-3	-	TRBV6-5	CASSYSRPNTDTQYF	TGTGCCAGCAGTTACTCACGGCCGAACACAGATACGCAGTATTTT
-	TRBJ1-2	-	TRBV28	CASIQGTGLRGYTF	TGTGCCAGCATTCAGGGAACGGGACTTCGGGGCTACACCTTC
-	TRBJ2-3	-	TRBV2	CASSDSTDTQYF	TGTGCCAGCAGTGACAGCACAGATACGCAGTATTTT
-	TRBJ2-1	-	TRBV11-2	CASQGLSYNEQFF	TGTGCCAGCCAGGGGCTTTCTTACAATGAGCAGTTCTTC
-	TRBJ1-2	-	TRBV11-2	CASSSQGMGGYTF	TGTGCCAGCAGCTCTCAGGGCATGGGTGGCTACACCTTC
-	TRBJ2-7	TRBD2	TRBV7-2	CASSLWGTSYEQYF	TGTGCCAGCAGCTTATGGGGGACTAGCTACGAGCAGTACTTC
-	TRBJ2-7	-	TRBV28	CASSSPGGTATYEQYF	TGTGCCAGCAGTTCCCCGGGGGGGACAGCTACCTACGAGCAGTACTTC
-	TRBJ1-4	-	TRBV5-4	CASSLGQRGGAVNEKLFF	TGTGCCAGCAGCTTGGGCCAGCGCGGGGGCGCCGTTAATGAAAAACTGTTTTTT
-	TRBJ2-5	-	TRBV5-1	CASSVGTRETQYF	TGCGCCAGCAGCGTCGGGACGCGGGAGACCCAGTACTTC